This TCR beta chain stems from a study of T cell responses to AZD1222 COVID-19 vaccine. The ends were cut back, 5 bases at V and 12 bases at J, with 23 bases in the middle. The germline V gene has CDR1 SGHVS and CDR2 FNYEAQ. The CDR3 totals 15 residues. The table came from immunoSEQ multiplex PCR; TCRdb's copy has only in-frame clones and leaves some out. Of about 85,000 clones listed, 80% to 90% were seen once; the top ten hold 6% to 9%. The receptor was isolated from an adult in good health. The chain has TRBV7-6 and TRBJ1-5, with a weak D call TRBD1 (6 bases). The sequences come from peripheral blood, collected on day 0 of AZD1222 vaccination. CDR3 sequence (DNA): TGTGCCAGCAGCAACCAACAGGGCCGCGGGGCCTTCCAGCATTTT. Its translation: CASSNQQGRGAFQHF.